The sequence of this T cell receptor beta chain was determined in a study of STAT5B mutations in CD4+ large granular lymphocyte leukemia. Notes on the study in general: Higher CD4+ than CD8+ T-LGLL clonality might reflect small sample size. TRBV06-family usage was enriched in top patient clones (8/27) versus controls (2/35).

Of note for this clone: Its antigen is undetermined.

Per the germline V gene, CDR1 is MDHEN and CDR2 is SYDVKM. V lost 6 bases and J lost 7; bases outside the gene matches: 11. CDR3 length: 14 residues. TCRdb's table, derived via immunoSEQ multiplex PCR, lists solely in-frame clones and lacks some. The repertoire includes tens of thousands of clones, approximately 80% of them detected once, and around 4.3% sits in the top ten. Buffy coats from healthy blood donors served as controls. The sequenced material came from CD4+ T cells from blood buffy coats. The source is a human donor in good health. The genes are TRBV28 and TRBJ2-7; 8 positions match TRBD1. The CDR3 loop is CASSSQDRAGEQYF. DNA of the CDR3: TGTGCCAGCAGCTCCCAGGACAGGGCGGGTGAGCAGTACTTC. Using reference TRBV28 and TRBJ2-7 for the parts outside the CDR3, the full variable domain is DVKVTQSSRYLVKRTGEKVFLECVQDMDHENMFWYRQDPGLGLRLIYFSYDVKMKEKGDIPEGYSVSREKKERFSLILESASTNQTSMYLCASSSQDRAGEQYFGPGTRLTVT.